This TCR beta chain derives from a study of cytomegalovirus exposure and HLA in healthy donors. With 60 Vbeta and 13 Jbeta primers, the PCR was carried out. Data came from immunoSEQ multiplex PCR; TCRdb stores just in-frame clones and leaves some out. The repertoire holds approximately 170,000 clones, with over 70% as singletons. Sampled while nominally healthy, donors likely had unrecorded immune exposures. Germline trimming cut 3 bases from V and 13 bases from J; bases unmatched to any gene: 10. The CDR3 extends over 14 amino acids. Germline CDR1 reads SGHNT; CDR2 reads YENEEA. The chain uses TRBV11-3 and TRBJ2-1; TRBD2 matches at 9 bases. Sequences were obtained from PBMCs. The TCR sequence derives from a man aged 50 to 60 in good health and CMV-seropositive. CDR3 protein: CASSFRGSGSPQFF. Written as DNA, the CDR3 is TGTGCCAGCAGCTTTCGGGGTAGCGGGAGTCCCCAGTTCTTC. The full variable domain, with the rest looked up from reference TRBV11-3 and TRBJ2-1, is EAGVVQSPRYKIIEKKQPVAFWCNPISGHNTLYWYLQNLGQGPELLIRYENEEAVDDSQLPKDRFSAERLKGVDSTLKIQPAELGDSAVYLCASSFRGSGSPQFFGPGTRLTVL.